Sequencing of this TCR beta chain was carried out in a study of blood T cell repertoires in COVID-19. Study at large: Acute and convalescent COVID-19 specimens originated in the United States, Italy and Spain.

This clone was counted once. Measured with immunoSEQ multiplex PCR; TCRdb has only the in-frame clones, and not every one. The data hold 200,000 or so clones, with about 90% observed a single time. Across 20 to 25 US areas, participants ranged in age from about 18 to 100 years. Participants were placed into cohorts based on the clinical history they reported. Resolution of symptoms, clearance, or two negative PCRs was present in recovered Cohort 3 donors. Sequencing was carried out using PBMCs or T cells enriched from blood (not recorded which). The TCR was taken from a woman in her late teens or twenties who had recovered from COVID-19.

In nucleotides, the CDR3 is TGTGCCAGCAGTTTCAACAGGGGGGTTGGAAAACTGTTTTTT. Its protein is CASSFNRGVGKLFF. The V gene is TRBV28, the J gene TRBJ1-4, with 8 bases fitting TRBD1. This CDR3 comprises 14 residues. V was clipped by 3 bases and J by 10 bases; unmatched bases: 7. CDR1 MDHEN and CDR2 SYDVKM come from the germline V gene. Variable domain in full (rest from reference TRBV28 and TRBJ1-4): DVKVTQSSRYLVKRTGEKVFLECVQDMDHENMFWYRQDPGLGLRLIYFSYDVKMKEKGDIPEGYSVSREKKERFSLILESASTNQTSMYLCASSFNRGVGKLFFGSGTQLSVL.